A single sample is the source of the 15 T cell receptor beta chains below, sequenced in a study of blood T cell repertoires in COVID-19. The data were produced by immunoSEQ multiplex PCR, yet TCRdb's version contains in-frame clones alone and is incomplete. Of approximately 110,000 clones listed, around nine tenths were seen once; the top ten hold about 1%. What was sequenced was peripheral blood. The receptors shown here come from a woman in her 50s with active or convalescent COVID-19.

The chain carries TRBV28 and TRBJ1-2; no reliable D call. V was trimmed by 3 bases and J by 8 bases, leaving 16 bases between them. Germline V gene lookup returns CDR1 MDHEN and CDR2 SYDVKM. The CDR3 sequence is 14 residues long. The chain's CDR3 is CASSFQQTPWGYTF. The CDR3 DNA reads TGTGCCAGCAGTTTTCAACAGACCCCCTGGGGCTACACCTTC.

The table lists this clone with a count of one. The chain uses TRBV18 and TRBJ2-2; no reliable D call. Germline assignment: CDR1 KGHSH and CDR2 LQKENI. The CDR3 loop spans 13 amino acids. Trimming took off 3 bases at V and 4 bases at J, with 6 bases between the two ends. The CDR3 loop reads CASSPDTTGELFF. CDR3 DNA: TGTGCCAGCTCACCCGACACCACCGGGGAGCTGTTTTTT.

This clone has just a few counts. The CDR3, as DNA: TGTGCCAGCGGCCCAACAGCGATCCAGGTGGACAGAAACACCATATATTTT. Its protein is CASGPTAIQVDRNTIYF. V gene TRBV28 combines with J gene TRBJ1-3, with a tentative D call TRBD1 (5 bases). Looked up from germline, CDR1 is MDHEN and CDR2 is SYDVKM. Trimming stripped 8 bases from V and 5 bases from J, with 25 bases between. This CDR3 has 17 residues.

The chain couples TRBV25-1 to TRBJ1-2; D not certain. V was cut by 3 bases and J by 2 bases, with 13 bases left in between. The CDR3 runs 15 residues. CDR1 MGHDK and CDR2 SYGVNS come from the germline V gene. CDR3: CASSESEGFNYGYTF. For the CDR3, the DNA is TGTGCCAGCAGTGAGTCTGAGGGTTTCAACTATGGCTACACCTTC.

The rearrangement uses TRBV27 and TRBJ2-2; 7 positions agree with TRBD2. Looked up from germline, CDR1 is MNHEY and CDR2 is SMNVEV (reference sequence). This CDR3 has 14 amino acids. Trimming at V came to 8 bases and at J to 4 bases, leaving 7 bases not matched to a gene. The CDR3 DNA reads as TGTGCCAGCCAACTAGCGAAATCCACCGGGGAGCTGTTTTTT. Amino acids: CASQLAKSTGELFF.

This clone was detected once. The chain links TRBV19 to TRBJ1-2, with D perhaps matching TRBD1 (6 bases). Germline loops: CDR1 LNHDA, CDR2 SQIVND (reference sequence). The V gene lost 7 bases and the J gene lost 0 bases, with 12 bases spanning the gap. CDR3 size: 14 residues. For the CDR3, the DNA is TGTGCCAGTACCCCCAGGGGAGCTAACTATGGCTACACCTTC. It translates to CASTPRGANYGYTF.

This sequence joins TRBV27 and TRBJ2-1; 14 bases agree with TRBD2. The CDR3 covers 15 residues. From germline, CDR1 is MNHEY and CDR2 SMNVEV (reference sequence). The V segment lost 4 bases and the J segment 6 bases; nucleotides outside the gene matches: 2. CDR3 in DNA: TGTGCCAGCAGTTCCGGGACTAGCGGGAGCAATGAGCAGTTCTTC. It specifies CASSSGTSGSNEQFF.

The gene calls are TRBV19 and TRBJ2-1; 8 positions match TRBD2. The germline V gene has CDR1 LNHDA and CDR2 SQIVND (reference sequence). With 5 bases clipped from V and 6 bases from J, the junction kept 12 bases outside the gene matches. This CDR3 has 16 amino acids. The CDR3 reads CASSGRGLVLSNEQFF. In DNA, the CDR3 is TGTGCCAGTAGTGGACGGGGACTAGTGTTGTCCAATGAGCAGTTCTTC. Using reference TRBV19 and TRBJ2-1 for the parts outside the CDR3, the full variable domain is DGGITQSPKYLFRKEGQNVTLSCEQNLNHDAMYWYRQDPGQGLRLIYYSQIVNDFQKGDIAEGYSVSREKKESFPLTVTSAQKNPTAFYLCASSGRGLVLSNEQFFGPGTRLTVL.

The V gene is TRBV27, the J gene TRBJ1-5; D remains ambiguous. V was shortened by 0 bases and J by 0 bases, with 3 bases between the two germline ends. The CDR3 spans 14 residues. Germline V gives CDR1 MNHEY, CDR2 SMNVEV (reference sequence). The CDR3 region is CASSLSLSNQPQHF. CDR3 DNA sequence: TGTGCCAGCAGTTTATCTCTTAGCAATCAGCCCCAGCATTTT.

The J gene is TRBJ1-5, the V gene TRBV19; D is ambiguous. The CDR3 loop spans 15 amino acids. Trimming stripped 6 bases from V and 0 bases from J, with 12 bases between. Germline CDR1 LNHDA, CDR2 SQIVND (reference sequence). The CDR3 sequence is CASSPVIYSNQPQHF. The DNA of the CDR3 is TGTGCCAGTAGCCCAGTCATTTATAGCAATCAGCCCCAGCATTTT.

This clone was found once. The chain combines TRBV3-1 (or the pseudogene TRBV3-2) with TRBJ2-2; D is unclear. V was trimmed by 5 bases and J by 6 bases, leaving 4 bases between them. CDR1 is LGHDT, CDR2 YNNKEL, per germline (reference sequence). This CDR3 region has 11 residues. The CDR3 reads CASSVAGELFF. The CDR3 region has the DNA TGTGCCAGCAGCGTCGCCGGGGAGCTGTTTTTT.

The V and J genes are TRBV7-2 and TRBJ2-7, with D possibly being TRBD2 (5 bases). The V end was cut by 2 bases, the J end by 7 bases, with 12 bases between. This CDR3 is 13 amino acids long. The germline gives CDR1 SGHTA, CDR2 FQGNSA. DNA for the CDR3: TGTGCCAGCAGCTTAAAGGAGCGGTGGGAGCAGTACTTC. This encodes CASSLKERWEQYF.

The V call is TRBV13, the J call TRBJ2-3; 13 bases fit TRBD2. Germline CDR1 is PRHDT and CDR2 is FYEKMQ (reference sequence). The CDR3 runs to 18 residues. V trimming: 5 bases; J trimming: 0 bases; junction bases outside the gene matches: 8. CDR3 in DNA: TGTGCCAGCAGCCCGACACTAGCGGGAGGGGGGAGCACAGATACGCAGTATTTT. This translates into CASSPTLAGGGSTDTQYF.

The chain is built from TRBV30 and TRBJ1-6; no definite D call. The CDR3 totals 13 residues. Germline V gene data show CDR1 as GTSNPN and CDR2 as SVGIG (reference sequence). V lost 3 bases, J lost 9 bases, and 12 bases lay in between. CDR3 coding DNA: TGTGCCTGGAGACAGAGACCCCCTTCACCCCTCCACTTT. It specifies CAWRQRPPSPLHF.

The chain joins TRBV5-4 to TRBJ2-2; D is perhaps TRBD1 (6 bases). Deletions cut 4 bases from V and 1 base from J, with 14 bases between. CDR3 length: 16 amino acids. Germline V gene lookup returns CDR1 SGHNT and CDR2 YYREEE (reference sequence). The CDR3 DNA reads as TGTGCCAGCAGCCAAAACAGGGCATGGAACACCGGGGAGCTGTTTTTT. The encoded protein is CASSQNRAWNTGELFF.